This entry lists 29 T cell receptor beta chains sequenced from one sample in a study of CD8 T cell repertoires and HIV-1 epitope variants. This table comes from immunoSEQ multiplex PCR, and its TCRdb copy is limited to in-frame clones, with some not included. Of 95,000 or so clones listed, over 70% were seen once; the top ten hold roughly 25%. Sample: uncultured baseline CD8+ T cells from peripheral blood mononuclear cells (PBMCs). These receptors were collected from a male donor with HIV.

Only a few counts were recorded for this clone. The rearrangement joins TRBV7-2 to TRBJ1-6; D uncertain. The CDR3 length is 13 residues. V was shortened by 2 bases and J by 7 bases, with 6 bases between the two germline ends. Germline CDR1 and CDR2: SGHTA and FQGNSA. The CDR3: CASSLSPNSPLHF. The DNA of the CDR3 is TGTGCCAGCAGCTTATCCCCAAATTCACCCCTCCACTTT.

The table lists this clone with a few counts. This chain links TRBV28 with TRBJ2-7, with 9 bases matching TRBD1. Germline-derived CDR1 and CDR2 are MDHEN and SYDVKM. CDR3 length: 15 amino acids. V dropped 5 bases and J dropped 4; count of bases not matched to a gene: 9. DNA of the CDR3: TGTGCCAGCAGTCCCCCGGGACAGGGTTTTTACGAGCAGTACTTC. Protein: CASSPPGQGFYEQYF.

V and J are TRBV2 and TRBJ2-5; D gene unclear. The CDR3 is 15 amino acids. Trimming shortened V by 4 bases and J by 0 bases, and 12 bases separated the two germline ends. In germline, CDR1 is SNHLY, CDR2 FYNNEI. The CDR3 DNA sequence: TGTGCCAGCAGTGGGGTTGACCCGTACCAAGAGACCCAGTACTTC. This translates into CASSGVDPYQETQYF.

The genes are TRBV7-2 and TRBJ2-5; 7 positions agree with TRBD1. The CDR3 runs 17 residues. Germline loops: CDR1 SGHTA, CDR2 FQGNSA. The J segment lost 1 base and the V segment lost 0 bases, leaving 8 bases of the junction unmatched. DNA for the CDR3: TGTGCCAGCAGCTTAGCGGCCACCAACAGGGGCCAAGAGACCCAGTACTTC. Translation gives CASSLAATNRGQETQYF.

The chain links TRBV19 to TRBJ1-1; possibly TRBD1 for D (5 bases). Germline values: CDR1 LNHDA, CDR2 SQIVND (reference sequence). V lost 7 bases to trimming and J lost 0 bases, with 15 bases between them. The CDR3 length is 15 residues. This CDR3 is CASTLGGTVNTEAFF. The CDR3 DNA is TGTGCCAGTACCCTCGGGGGGACGGTGAACACTGAAGCTTTCTTT. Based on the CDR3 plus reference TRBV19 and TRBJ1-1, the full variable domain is DGGITQSPKYLFRKEGQNVTLSCEQNLNHDAMYWYRQDPGQGLRLIYYSQIVNDFQKGDIAEGYSVSREKKESFPLTVTSAQKNPTAFYLCASTLGGTVNTEAFFGQGTRLTVV.

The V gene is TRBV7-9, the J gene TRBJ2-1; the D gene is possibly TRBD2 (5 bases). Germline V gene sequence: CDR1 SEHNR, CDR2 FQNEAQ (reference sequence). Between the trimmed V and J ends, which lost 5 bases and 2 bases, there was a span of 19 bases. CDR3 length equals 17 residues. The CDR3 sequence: CASSPPPGNGAYNEQFF. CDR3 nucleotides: TGTGCCAGCAGCCCACCCCCAGGTAACGGGGCCTACAATGAGCAGTTCTTC.

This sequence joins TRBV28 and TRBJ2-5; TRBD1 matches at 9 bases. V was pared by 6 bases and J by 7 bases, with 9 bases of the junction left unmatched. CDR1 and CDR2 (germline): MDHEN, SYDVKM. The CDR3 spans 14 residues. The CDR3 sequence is CASSPTGGSRTQYF. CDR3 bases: TGTGCCAGCAGCCCTACAGGGGGCTCGAGGACCCAGTACTTC.

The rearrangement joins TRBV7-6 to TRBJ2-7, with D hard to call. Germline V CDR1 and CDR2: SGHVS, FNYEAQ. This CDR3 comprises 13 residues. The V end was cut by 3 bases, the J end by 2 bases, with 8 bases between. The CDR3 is CASSLRRPYEQYF. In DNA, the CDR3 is TGTGCCAGCAGCTTGAGACGGCCCTACGAGCAGTACTTC.

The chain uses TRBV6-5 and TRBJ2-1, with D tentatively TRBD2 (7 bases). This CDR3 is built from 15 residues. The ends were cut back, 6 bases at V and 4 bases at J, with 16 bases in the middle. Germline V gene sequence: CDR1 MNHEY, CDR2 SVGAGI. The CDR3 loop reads CASRGRGRGYNEQFF. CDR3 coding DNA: TGTGCCAGCAGGGGGAGGGGGAGGGGATACAATGAGCAGTTCTTC.

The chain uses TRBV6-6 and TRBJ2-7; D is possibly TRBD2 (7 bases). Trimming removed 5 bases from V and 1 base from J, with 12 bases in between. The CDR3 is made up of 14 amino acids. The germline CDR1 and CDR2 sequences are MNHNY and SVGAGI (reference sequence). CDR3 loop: CASSPGGPSYEQYF. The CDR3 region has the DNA TGTGCCAGCAGTCCCGGGGGGCCATCCTACGAGCAGTACTTC.

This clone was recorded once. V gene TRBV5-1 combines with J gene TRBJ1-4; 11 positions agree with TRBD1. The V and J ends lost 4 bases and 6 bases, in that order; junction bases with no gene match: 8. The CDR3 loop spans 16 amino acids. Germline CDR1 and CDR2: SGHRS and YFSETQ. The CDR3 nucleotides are TGCGCCAGCAGCACGGGACAGGGGGTGAAGGATGAAAAACTGTTTTTT. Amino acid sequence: CASSTGQGVKDEKLFF.

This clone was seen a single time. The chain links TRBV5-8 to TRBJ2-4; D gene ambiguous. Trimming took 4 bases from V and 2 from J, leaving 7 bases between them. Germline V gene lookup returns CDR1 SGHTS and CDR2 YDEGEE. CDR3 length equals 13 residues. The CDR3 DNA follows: TGTGCCAGCAGCCTCGGGCCCAAAAACATTCAGTACTTC. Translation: CASSLGPKNIQYF.

CDR3 in DNA: TGTGCCAGCAGCCTCGTCAGGGCCTACGAGCAGTACTTC. Protein product: CASSLVRAYEQYF. The V call is TRBV7-2, the J call TRBJ2-7; TRBD1 might be the D (5 bases). Trimming took 5 bases from V and 2 from J, leaving 10 bases between them. Germline V gene lookup returns CDR1 SGHTA and CDR2 FQGNSA. The CDR3 has 13 amino acids.

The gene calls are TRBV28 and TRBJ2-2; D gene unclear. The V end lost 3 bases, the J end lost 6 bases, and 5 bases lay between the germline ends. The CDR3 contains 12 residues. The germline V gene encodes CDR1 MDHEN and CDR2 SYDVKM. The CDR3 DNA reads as TGTGCCAGCAGTTTGTTGGCCGGGGAGCTGTTTTTT. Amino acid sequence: CASSLLAGELFF.

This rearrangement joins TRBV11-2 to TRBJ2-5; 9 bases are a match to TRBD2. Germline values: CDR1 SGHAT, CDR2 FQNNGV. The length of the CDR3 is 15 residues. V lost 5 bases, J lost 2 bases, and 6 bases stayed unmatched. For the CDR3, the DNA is TGTGCCAGCAGCCAAAGCCTAGCGGGGCAAGAGACCCAGTACTTC. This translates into CASSQSLAGQETQYF.

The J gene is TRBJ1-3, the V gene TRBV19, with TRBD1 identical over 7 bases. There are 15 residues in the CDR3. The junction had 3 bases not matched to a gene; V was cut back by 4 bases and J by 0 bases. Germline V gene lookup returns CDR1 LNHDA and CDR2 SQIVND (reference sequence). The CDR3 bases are TGTGCCAGTAGTAGACAGGGTACCTCTGGAAACACCATATATTTT. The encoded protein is CASSRQGTSGNTIYF.

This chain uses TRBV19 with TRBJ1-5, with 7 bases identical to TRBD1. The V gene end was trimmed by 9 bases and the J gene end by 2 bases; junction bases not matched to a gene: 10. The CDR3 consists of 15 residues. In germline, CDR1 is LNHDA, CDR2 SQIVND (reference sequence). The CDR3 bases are TGTGCCAGCCACCGGGACAGAGCGGGCAATCAGCCCCAGCATTTT. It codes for CASHRDRAGNQPQHF.

CDR3 sequence: CASSVGGAGAHEQYF. In DNA form, the CDR3 reads TGTGCCAGCAGCGTAGGGGGGGCAGGGGCCCACGAGCAGTACTTC. The chain couples TRBV9 to TRBJ2-7; D might be TRBD1 or TRBD2, each matching 6 bases. Trimming cost V 0 bases and J 5 bases, with 15 bases left between them. This CDR3 region has 15 residues. Germline lookup yields CDR1 SGDLS and CDR2 YYNGEE.

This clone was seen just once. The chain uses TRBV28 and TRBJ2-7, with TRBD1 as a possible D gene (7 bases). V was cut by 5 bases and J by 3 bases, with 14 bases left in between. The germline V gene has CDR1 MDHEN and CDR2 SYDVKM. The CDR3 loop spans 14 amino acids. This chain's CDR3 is CASSLATGIYEQYF. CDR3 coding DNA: TGTGCCAGCAGTCTAGCGACAGGGATCTACGAGCAGTACTTC.

CDR3 loop: CASSYSDSCYF. CDR3 nucleotide sequence: TGTGCCAGCAGTTACTCCGACAGTTGTTATTTT. The chain carries TRBV2 and TRBJ1-3; D might be TRBD1 (5 bases). The CDR3 contains 11 residues. Trimming left V 5 bases short and J 16 bases short, with 15 bases between. CDR1 and CDR2 (germline): SNHLY, FYNNEI.

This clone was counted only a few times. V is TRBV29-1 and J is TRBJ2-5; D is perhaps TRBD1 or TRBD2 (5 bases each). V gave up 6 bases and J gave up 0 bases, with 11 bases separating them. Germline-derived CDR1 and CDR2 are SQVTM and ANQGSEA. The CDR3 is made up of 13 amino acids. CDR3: CSVAGTDQETQYF. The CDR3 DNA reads TGCAGCGTCGCAGGGACGGACCAAGAGACCCAGTACTTC.

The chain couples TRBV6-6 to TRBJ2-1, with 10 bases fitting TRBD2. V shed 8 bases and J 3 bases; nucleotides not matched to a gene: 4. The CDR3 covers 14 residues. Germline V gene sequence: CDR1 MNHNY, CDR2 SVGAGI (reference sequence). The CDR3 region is CASGIAGGYNEQFF. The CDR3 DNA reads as TGTGCCAGCGGAATAGCGGGGGGCTACAATGAGCAGTTCTTC.

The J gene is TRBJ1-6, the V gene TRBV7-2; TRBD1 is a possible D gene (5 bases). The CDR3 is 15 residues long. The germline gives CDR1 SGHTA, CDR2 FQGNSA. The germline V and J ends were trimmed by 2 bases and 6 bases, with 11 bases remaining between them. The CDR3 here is CASSLHGRVNSPLHF. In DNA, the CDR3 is TGTGCCAGCAGCTTACATGGCAGGGTTAATTCACCCCTCCACTTT.

The CDR3 DNA reads TGTGCCAGCAGCGCCTTGGTTGGGCGGGGGAGTGAGCAGTACTTC. The encoded protein is CASSALVGRGSEQYF. The chain joins TRBV9 to TRBJ2-7, with 7 nucleotides matching TRBD2. Germline assignment: CDR1 SGDLS and CDR2 YYNGEE. J gave up 7 bases and V 3 bases, and 13 bases lay outside the gene matches. This CDR3 is 15 amino acids long.

The CDR3 DNA reads TGTGCCAGCAGTTTTCTAGCGGGGAACTCCTACGAGCAGTACTTC. Its protein product is CASSFLAGNSYEQYF. The V gene is TRBV6-6, the J gene TRBJ2-7, with TRBD2 identical over 9 bases. The junction had 4 bases not matched to a gene; V was cut back by 4 bases and J by 0 bases. The CDR3 contains 15 residues. Germline V CDR1 and CDR2: MNHNY, SVGAGI (reference sequence).

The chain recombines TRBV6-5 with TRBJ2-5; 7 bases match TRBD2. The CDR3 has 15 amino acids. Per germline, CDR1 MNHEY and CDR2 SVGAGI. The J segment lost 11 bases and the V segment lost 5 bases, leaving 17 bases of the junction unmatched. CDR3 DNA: TGTGCCAGCAGTCGGGGGGTAGCGGCCGTTGACCAGCAGTACTTC. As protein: CASSRGVAAVDQQYF.

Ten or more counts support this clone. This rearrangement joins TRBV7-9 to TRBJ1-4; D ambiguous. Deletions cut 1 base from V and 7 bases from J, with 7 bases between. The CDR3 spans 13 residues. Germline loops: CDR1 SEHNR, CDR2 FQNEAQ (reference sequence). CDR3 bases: TGTGCCAGCAGCTTAGTGGGAACTGAAAAACTGTTTTTT. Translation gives CASSLVGTEKLFF.

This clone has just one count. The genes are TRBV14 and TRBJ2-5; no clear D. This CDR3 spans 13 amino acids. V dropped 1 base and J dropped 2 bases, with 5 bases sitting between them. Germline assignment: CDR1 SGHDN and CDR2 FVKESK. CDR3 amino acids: CASSQAGQETQYF. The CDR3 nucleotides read TGTGCCAGCAGCCAAGCTGGACAAGAGACCCAGTACTTC.

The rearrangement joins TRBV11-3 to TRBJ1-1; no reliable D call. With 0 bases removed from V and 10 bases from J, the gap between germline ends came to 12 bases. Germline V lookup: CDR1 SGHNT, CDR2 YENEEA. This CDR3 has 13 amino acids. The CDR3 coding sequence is TGTGCCAGCAGCTTAGACCGCGCTTCAGGAGCTTTCTTT. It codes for CASSLDRASGAFF.